This T cell receptor (beta chain) originates from a study of CD8 T cells in ankylosing spondylitis. The study's findings and limits: Peripheral blood held disease-linked clones only at relatively low frequency, and these were CD8+. For ankylosing spondylitis blood, a TCR beta motif of about 8 highly homologous variants appeared characteristic. Significant enrichment of disease-linked clones was reportedly seen in matched ankylosing spondylitis synovial fluid.

The TCR beta libraries were generated through quantitative 5'-RACE incorporating molecular barcodes. TCRdb reprocessed the 5' RACE reads via MiXCR and lists one record per CDR3 protein. This sample has some 85,000 distinct CDR3 sequences, with about 8.1% found just once. Germline V gene data show CDR1 as SNHLY and CDR2 as FYNNEI. The ends were cut back, 3 bases at V and 0 bases at J, with 12 bases in the middle. The CDR3 is 16 amino acids. This clonotype was seen only a few times. Its specificity is not known. The V gene is TRBV2, the J gene TRBJ1-5, with a weak D call TRBD1 (5 bases). The sequencing input was blood, either unsorted or a sorted T cell fraction (not recorded which). The sequence was collected from a male donor with ankylosing spondylitis. The CDR3 region is CASSDGPGYSNQPQHF. The DNA of the CDR3 is TGTGCCAGCAGTGATGGGCCAGGGTATAGCAATCAGCCCCAGCATTTT.